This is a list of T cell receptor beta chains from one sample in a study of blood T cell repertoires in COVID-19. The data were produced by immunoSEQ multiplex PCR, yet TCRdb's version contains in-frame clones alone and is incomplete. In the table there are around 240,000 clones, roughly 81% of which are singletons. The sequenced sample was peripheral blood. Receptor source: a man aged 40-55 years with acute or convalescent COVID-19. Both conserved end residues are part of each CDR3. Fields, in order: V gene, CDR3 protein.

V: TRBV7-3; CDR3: CASSLNRLNSPLHF
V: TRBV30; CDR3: CAWSQDYGYTF
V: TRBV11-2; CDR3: CASSLYQFYGYTF
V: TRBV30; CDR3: CAWSPGQRYSPLHF
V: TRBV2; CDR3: CASATVGSNQPQHF
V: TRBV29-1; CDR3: CSVDLTGTGGGYTF
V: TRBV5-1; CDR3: CASSLGAGGYTDTQYF
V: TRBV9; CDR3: CASSPRSAGSNTGELFF
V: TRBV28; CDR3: CASSLTGRNYGYTF
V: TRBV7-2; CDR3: CASSAGGRGTADTQYF
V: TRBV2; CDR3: CASSEEAGWGDTQYF
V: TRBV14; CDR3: CASSQSRGTGGNSPLHF
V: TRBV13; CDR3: CASSLGVAGVADTQYF
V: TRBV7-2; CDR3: CASSLTGAGSPLHF
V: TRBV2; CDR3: CASSENTGYGYTF
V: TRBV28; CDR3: CASSFGQGRGYTF
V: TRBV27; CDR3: CASSLGNSDSEWNSPLHF
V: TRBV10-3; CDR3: CAGGSSYEQYF
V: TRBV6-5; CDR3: CASSRQGGWGETQYF